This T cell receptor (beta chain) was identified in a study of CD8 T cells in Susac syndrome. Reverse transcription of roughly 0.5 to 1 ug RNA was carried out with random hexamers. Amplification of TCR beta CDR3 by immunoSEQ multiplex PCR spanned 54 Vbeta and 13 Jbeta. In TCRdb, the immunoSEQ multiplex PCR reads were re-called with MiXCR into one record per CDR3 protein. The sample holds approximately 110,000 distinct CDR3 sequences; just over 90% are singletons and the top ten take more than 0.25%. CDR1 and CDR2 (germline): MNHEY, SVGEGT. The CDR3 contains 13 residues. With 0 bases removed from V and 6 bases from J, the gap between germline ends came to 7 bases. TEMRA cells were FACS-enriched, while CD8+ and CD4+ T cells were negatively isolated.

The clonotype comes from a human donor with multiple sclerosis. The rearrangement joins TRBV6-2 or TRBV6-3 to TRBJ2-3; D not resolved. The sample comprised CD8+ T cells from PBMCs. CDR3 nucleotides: TGTGCCAGCAGTTACTCGAGGCTGGATACGCAGTATTTT. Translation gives CASSYSRLDTQYF.